This paragraph covers one T cell receptor (beta chain) sequence. This specimen comes from a study of STAT5B mutations in CD4+ large granular lymphocyte leukemia. Sequencing used immunoSEQ multiplex PCR; TCRdb keeps in-frame clones, though not all of them. The repertoire holds about 6,300 clones, with roughly 70% as singletons. V was pared by 6 bases and J by 2 bases, with 13 bases between. This CDR3 has 14 amino acids. Germline assignment: CDR1 SNHLY and CDR2 FYNNEI. Sequenced input: PBMCs. The receptor was isolated from a woman aged 70-85 years with CD4+ T-cell large granular lymphocyte leukemia. The chain uses TRBV2 and TRBJ2-5; weak D call: TRBD1 (6 bases). The CDR3 here is CASSGRTDQETQYF. The CDR3, as DNA: TGTGCCAGCAGCGGTAGGACAGATCAAGAGACCCAGTACTTC.